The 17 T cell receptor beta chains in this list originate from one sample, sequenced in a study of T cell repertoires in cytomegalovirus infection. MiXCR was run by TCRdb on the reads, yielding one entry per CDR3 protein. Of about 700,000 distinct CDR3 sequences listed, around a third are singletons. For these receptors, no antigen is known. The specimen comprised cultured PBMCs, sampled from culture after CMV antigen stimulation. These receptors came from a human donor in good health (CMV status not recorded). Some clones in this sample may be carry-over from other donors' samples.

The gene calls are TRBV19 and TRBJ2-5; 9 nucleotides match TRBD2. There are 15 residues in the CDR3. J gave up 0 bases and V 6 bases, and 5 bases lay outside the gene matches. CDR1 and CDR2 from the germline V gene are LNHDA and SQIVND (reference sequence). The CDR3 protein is CASSDVAGDQETQYF. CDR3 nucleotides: TGTGCCAGTAGCGACGTAGCGGGGGACCAAGAGACCCAGTACTTC.

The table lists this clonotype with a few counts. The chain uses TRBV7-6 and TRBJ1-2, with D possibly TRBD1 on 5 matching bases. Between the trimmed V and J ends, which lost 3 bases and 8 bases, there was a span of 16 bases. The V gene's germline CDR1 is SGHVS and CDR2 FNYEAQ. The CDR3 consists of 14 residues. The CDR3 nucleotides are TGTGCCAGCAGCTTGCTAATAGGGGAGGAAGGCTACACCTTC. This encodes CASSLLIGEEGYTF.

This chain's CDR3 is CASSEYWPDTQYF. The CDR3 DNA follows: TGTGCCAGCAGCGAGTACTGGCCAGATACGCAGTATTTT. This rearrangement joins TRBV14 to TRBJ2-3, with D unclear. CDR1 and CDR2 (germline): SGHDN, FVKESK. This CDR3 region has 13 residues. Trimming took 5 bases from V and 4 from J, leaving 10 bases between them.

Written as DNA, the CDR3 is TGTGCCAGCAGCCCCGAATTCGAGTCCTACGAGCAGTACTTC. Its protein is CASSPEFESYEQYF. This rearrangement joins TRBV7-8 to TRBJ2-7; D unresolved. This CDR3 is built from 14 residues. Trimming pared 5 bases from V and 1 base from J, leaving 12 bases between. CDR1 is SGHVS and CDR2 is FQNEAQ in the germline V gene.

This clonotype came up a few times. The CDR3 DNA reads TGTGCCAGCAGCTTGGAGGAGGGAGAGACCCAGTACTTC. It specifies CASSLEEGETQYF. The rearrangement links TRBV5-5 to TRBJ2-5; D may be TRBD2 (6 bases). The CDR3 covers 13 residues. Germline CDR1 is SGHKS and CDR2 is YYEKEE (reference sequence). V was cut by 0 bases and J by 4 bases, with 7 bases left in between. The full variable domain, rest sourced from reference TRBV5-5 and TRBJ2-5, is DAGVTQSPTHLIKTRGQQVTLRCSPISGHKSVSWYQQVLGQGPQFIFQYYEKEERGRGNFPDRFSARQFPNYSSELNVNALLLGDSALYLCASSLEEGETQYFGPGTRLLVL.

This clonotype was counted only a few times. This CDR3 is CASSLTGLRTLGYTF. CDR3 in DNA: TGTGCCAGCAGCTTAACGGGTCTGAGGACACTTGGCTACACCTTC. The J gene is TRBJ1-2, the V gene TRBV7-8, with D perhaps matching TRBD1 (5 bases). Trimming cost V 2 bases and J 7 bases, with 17 bases left between them. Germline V gene lookup returns CDR1 SGHVS and CDR2 FQNEAQ. The CDR3 runs to 15 residues.

The CDR3, as DNA: TGCGCCAGCAGCCAGAGCTTACTAGCGGGACATTCCTACGAGCAGTACTTC. Translating gives CASSQSLLAGHSYEQYF. This sequence joins TRBV4-3 and TRBJ2-7, with 10 bases matching TRBD2. The CDR3 totals 17 residues. The V gene end was trimmed by 3 bases and the J gene end by 1 base; junction bases not matched to a gene: 9. The germline V gene encodes CDR1 LGHNA and CDR2 YSLEER.

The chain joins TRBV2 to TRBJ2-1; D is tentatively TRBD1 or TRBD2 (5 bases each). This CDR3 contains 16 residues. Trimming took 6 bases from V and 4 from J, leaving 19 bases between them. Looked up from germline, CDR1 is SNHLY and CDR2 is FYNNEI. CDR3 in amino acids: CASRASTSGPYNEQFF. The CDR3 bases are TGTGCCAGCAGGGCTTCGACGTCGGGACCGTACAATGAGCAGTTCTTC.

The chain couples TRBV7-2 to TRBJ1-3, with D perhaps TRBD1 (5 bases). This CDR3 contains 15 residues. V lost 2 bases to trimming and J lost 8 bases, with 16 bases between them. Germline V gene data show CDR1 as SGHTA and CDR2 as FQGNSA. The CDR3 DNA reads TGTGCCAGCAGCTTAAGGGTCAGGGTTAGGGACACCATATATTTT. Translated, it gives CASSLRVRVRDTIYF. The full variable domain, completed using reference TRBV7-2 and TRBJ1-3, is GAGVSQSPSNKVTEKGKDVELRCDPISGHTALYWYRQSLGQGLEFLIYFQGNSAPDKSGLPSDRFSAERTGGSVSTLTIQRTQQEDSAVYLCASSLRVRVRDTIYFGEGSWLTVV.

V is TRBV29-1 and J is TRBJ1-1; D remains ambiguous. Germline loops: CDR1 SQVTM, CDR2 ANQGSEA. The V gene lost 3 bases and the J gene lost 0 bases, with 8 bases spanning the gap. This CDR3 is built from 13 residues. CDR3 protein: CSVEGRMNTEAFF. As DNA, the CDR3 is TGCAGCGTTGAGGGCAGAATGAACACTGAAGCTTTCTTT.

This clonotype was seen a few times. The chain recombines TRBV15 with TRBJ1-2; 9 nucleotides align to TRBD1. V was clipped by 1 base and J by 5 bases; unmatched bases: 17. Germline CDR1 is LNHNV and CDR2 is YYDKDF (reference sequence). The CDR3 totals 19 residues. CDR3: CATSRGLSGQGWTAYGYTF. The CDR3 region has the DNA TGTGCCACCAGCAGAGGGCTTTCGGGACAGGGTTGGACGGCATATGGCTACACCTTC.

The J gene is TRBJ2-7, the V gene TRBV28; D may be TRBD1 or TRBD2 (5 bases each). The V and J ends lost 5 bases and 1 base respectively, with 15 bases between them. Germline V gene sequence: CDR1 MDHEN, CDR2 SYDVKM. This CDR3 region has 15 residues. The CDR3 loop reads CASSNPWDLSYEQYF. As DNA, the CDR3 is TGTGCCAGCAGTAATCCTTGGGACCTATCCTACGAGCAGTACTTC.

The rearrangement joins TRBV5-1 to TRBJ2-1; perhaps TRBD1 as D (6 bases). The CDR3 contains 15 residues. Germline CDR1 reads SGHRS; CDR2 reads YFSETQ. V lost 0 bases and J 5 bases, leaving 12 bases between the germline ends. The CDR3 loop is CASSLGQGTHNEQFF. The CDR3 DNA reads TGCGCCAGCAGCTTGGGGCAGGGGACCCACAATGAGCAGTTCTTC.

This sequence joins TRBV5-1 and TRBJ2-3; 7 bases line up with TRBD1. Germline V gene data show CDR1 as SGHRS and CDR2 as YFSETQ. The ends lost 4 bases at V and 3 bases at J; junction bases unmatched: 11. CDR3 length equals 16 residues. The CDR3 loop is CASSARRQGATDTQYF. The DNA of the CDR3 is TGCGCCAGCAGCGCGCGACGACAGGGCGCGACAGATACGCAGTATTTT.

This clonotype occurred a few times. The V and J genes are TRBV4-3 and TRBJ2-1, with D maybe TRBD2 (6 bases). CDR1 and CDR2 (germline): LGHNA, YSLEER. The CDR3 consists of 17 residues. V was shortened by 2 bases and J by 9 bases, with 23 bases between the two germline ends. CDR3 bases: TGCGCCAGCAGCCAAAGTCTAGCGTTCCTAAAACGCGGTGAGCAGTTCTTC. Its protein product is CASSQSLAFLKRGEQFF.

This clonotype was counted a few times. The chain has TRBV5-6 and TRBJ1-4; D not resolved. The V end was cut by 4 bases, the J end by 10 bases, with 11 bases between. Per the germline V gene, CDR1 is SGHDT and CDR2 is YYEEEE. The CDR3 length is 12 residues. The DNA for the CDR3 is TGTGCCAGCAGCCCGGCCGTGGGAAAACTGTTTTTT. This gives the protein CASSPAVGKLFF. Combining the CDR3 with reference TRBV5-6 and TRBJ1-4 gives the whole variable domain DAGVTQSPTHLIKTRGQQVTLRCSPKSGHDTVSWYQQALGQGPQFIFQYYEEEERQRGNFPDRFSGHQFPNYSSELNVNALLLGDSALYLCASSPAVGKLFFGSGTQLSVL.

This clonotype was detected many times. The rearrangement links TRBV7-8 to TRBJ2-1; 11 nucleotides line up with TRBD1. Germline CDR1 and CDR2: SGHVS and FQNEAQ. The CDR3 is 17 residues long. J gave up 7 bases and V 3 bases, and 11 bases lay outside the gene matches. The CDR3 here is CASSFPTGDRGTNEQFF. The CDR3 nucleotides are TGTGCCAGCAGCTTTCCCACCGGGGACAGGGGGACGAATGAGCAGTTCTTC.